These 17 T cell receptor beta chains share one sample of origin, sequenced in a study of beta chain features in type 1 diabetes (dated 2018 in TCRdb). Library prep was done by the immunoSEQ multiplex PCR assay. All of the isolated RNA was reverse transcribed with the High Capacity cDNA Reverse Transcription Kit, so expressed TCRB transcripts were sequenced. TCRdb mirrors the immuneACCESS table, restricted to in-frame sequences. Some clones are absent from its copies; in checked studies, under half trace to an unresolved V gene, and the reason for the others is unknown. The sample table lists 310,000 or so clones, roughly 8% of them with a count of one. Less than 0.45% of the sample comes from the top ten. The sample consisted of central memory CD4+ T cells from blood. These receptors were taken from a woman aged 18-30 years in good health.

The gene calls are TRBV7-3 and TRBJ2-1; TRBD2 matches at 7 bases. Germline CDR1 and CDR2: SGHTA and FQGTGA. The CDR3 spans 15 residues. V shed 5 bases and J 2 bases; nucleotides not matched to a gene: 6. CDR3 loop: CASSESSGTYNEQFF. For the CDR3, the DNA is TGTGCCAGCAGCGAATCAAGCGGGACCTACAATGAGCAGTTCTTC.

This clone appeared many times. The chain is built from TRBV16 and TRBJ1-2, with TRBD1 as a possible D gene (5 bases). This CDR3 has 13 residues. Germline V gene lookup returns CDR1 KGHSY and CDR2 FQNENV. The ends were cut back, 0 bases at V and 4 bases at J, with 6 bases in the middle. The CDR3 reads CASSQSQAYGYTF. The CDR3 nucleotides read TGTGCCAGCAGCCAATCACAGGCCTATGGCTACACCTTC.

This clone was observed a few times. The J gene is TRBJ2-1, the V gene TRBV5-1; perhaps TRBD2 as D (6 bases). V lost 3 bases and J 13 bases, leaving 14 bases between the germline ends. This CDR3 is 12 amino acids long. CDR1 is SGHRS, CDR2 YFSETQ, per germline. CDR3 region: CASSWQSGTQFF. The CDR3 nucleotides read TGCGCCAGCAGCTGGCAGTCCGGGACTCAGTTCTTC. The complete variable domain, with remaining parts taken from reference TRBV5-1 and TRBJ2-1, reads KAGVTQTPRYLIKTRGQQVTLSCSPISGHRSVSWYQQTPGQGLQFLFEYFSETQRNKGNFPGRFSGRQFSNSRSEMNVSTLELGDSALYLCASSWQSGTQFFGPGTRLTVL.

This clone turned up a few times. One junction end does not reproduce the germline sequence, and a read error may be involved. The genes are TRBV28 and TRBJ1-5; a weak D match, TRBD1 (6 bases). There are 16 residues in the CDR3. In germline, CDR1 is MDHEN, CDR2 SYDVKM. Written as DNA, the CDR3 is TGTGCCAGCACTTTACCTGAGGCAGGGGCCGGACGGCCCCAGCATTTT. Translated, it gives CASTLPEAGAGRPQHF.

A few counts support this clone. This CDR3 reads CASSRTGGSYEQYF. The CDR3 DNA is TGTGCCAGCAGCAGGACCGGGGGGTCCTACGAGCAGTACTTC. The V gene is TRBV28, the J gene TRBJ2-7; the match to TRBD2 covers 7 bases. The V gene's germline CDR1 is MDHEN and CDR2 SYDVKM. V lost 6 bases and J lost 1; bases outside the gene matches: 6. The CDR3 length is 14 residues.

This clone was counted a few times. The chain's CDR3 is CASSLGWGNQPQHF. The CDR3 region has the DNA TGTGCCAGCAGCTTAGGATGGGGCAATCAGCCCCAGCATTTT. The chain combines TRBV7-8 with TRBJ1-5; D gene uncertain. Between the trimmed V and J ends, which lost 1 base and 2 bases, there was a span of 6 bases. The length of the CDR3 is 14 residues. Germline assignment: CDR1 SGHVS and CDR2 FQNEAQ.

The gene calls are TRBV11-2 and TRBJ2-3; D uncertain. The CDR3 is 12 residues long. Trimming removed 8 bases at V and 6 bases at J, with 12 bases between. Germline V gene data show CDR1 as SGHAT and CDR2 as FQNNGV. Here the CDR3 DNA reads TGTGCCAGCGCATTGTTCAGTGATACGCAGTATTTT. Its translation is CASALFSDTQYF.

This sequence joins TRBV28 and TRBJ1-2; TRBD1 might be the D (6 bases). The CDR3 totals 12 residues. Germline V gene sequence: CDR1 MDHEN, CDR2 SYDVKM. V lost 6 bases and J lost 4, with 9 bases in between. The CDR3 spells CASRLQGYGYTF. In DNA form, the CDR3 reads TGTGCCAGCAGGCTACAGGGCTATGGCTACACCTTC.

The sample holds a few counts of this clone. The chain is built from TRBV21-1 and TRBJ2-5; the table calls TRBD2, which could not be checked here. TRBV21-1 counts as a pseudogene. This CDR3 has 16 amino acids. The CDR3 nucleotides are TGTGCCAGCAGCCTAAGAACAAGGAGAGTACAAGAGACCCAGTACTTC. This translates into CASSLRTRRVQETQYF.

This clone turned up a few times. The sample contains more than one DNA sequence encoding this CDR3. The V and J genes are TRBV5-1 and TRBJ2-7; no clear D. Germline V gives CDR1 SGHRS, CDR2 YFSETQ. The CDR3 covers 11 residues. Trimming pared 0 bases from V and 4 bases from J, leaving 2 bases between. The CDR3: CASSLGYEQYF. As DNA, the CDR3 is TGCGCCAGCAGCTTGGGTTACGAGCAGTACTTC.

This chain's CDR3 is CASSETSGSSKNIQYF. The CDR3 DNA follows: TGTGCCAGCAGCGAGACTAGCGGGAGTTCCAAAAACATTCAGTACTTC. The chain links TRBV4-2 to TRBJ2-4; 12 bases match TRBD2. The V gene's germline CDR1 is LGHNA and CDR2 YNFKEQ. V gave up 5 bases and J gave up 2 bases; unmatched junction bases: 4. The CDR3 is 16 residues long.

This clone was seen more than once but under ten times. The genes are TRBV28 and TRBJ2-5; D perhaps matches TRBD2 (5 bases). Germline values: CDR1 MDHEN, CDR2 SYDVKM. CDR3 length: 13 amino acids. V was clipped by 6 bases and J by 4 bases, with 12 bases between them. This CDR3 reads CASRRRGIETQYF. CDR3 DNA: TGTGCCAGCAGGAGACGGGGTATAGAGACCCAGTACTTC.

The chain employs TRBV21-1 and TRBJ2-7. TRBV21-1 is a pseudogene. The length of the CDR3 is 16 residues. Here the CDR3 reads CASSKVFRISHHEQYF. CDR3 DNA: TGTGCCAGCAGCAAAGTATTTAGGATTAGTCACCACGAGCAGTACTTC.

The gene calls are TRBV4-3 and TRBJ1-2; 7 bases map to TRBD1. This CDR3 is built from 16 residues. Looked up from germline, CDR1 is LGHNA and CDR2 is YSLEER. V shed 3 bases and J 4 bases; nucleotides not matched to a gene: 11. The chain's CDR3 is CASSQVGGGRGYGYTF. As DNA, the CDR3 is TGCGCCAGCAGCCAGGTCGGAGGGGGCCGGGGCTATGGCTACACCTTC.

This chain links TRBV6-5 with TRBJ2-3; D is possibly TRBD2 (5 bases). Trimming pared 4 bases from V and 3 bases from J, leaving 14 bases between. The CDR3 runs to 15 residues. CDR1 is MNHEY and CDR2 is SVGAGI in the germline V gene. The CDR3 DNA is TGTGCCAGCAGTTGGTCCGGGGTGGATACAGATACGCAGTATTTT. This codes for CASSWSGVDTDTQYF.

This clone was observed many times. The V call is TRBV11-2, the J call TRBJ2-4; 9 bases are shared with TRBD2. The germline V gene encodes CDR1 SGHAT and CDR2 FQNNGV. CDR3 length: 15 residues. V was clipped by 5 bases and J by 8 bases; unmatched bases: 10. The CDR3 DNA sequence: TGTGCCAGCAGCCAAGAAGCGGGAGGCGTGGACATTCAGTACTTC. It is translated as CASSQEAGGVDIQYF.

There are a few counts of this clone. This chain links TRBV5-6 with TRBJ2-5, with D tentatively TRBD1 or TRBD2 (5 bases each). V lost 0 bases, J lost 2 bases, and 17 bases lay in between. Germline CDR1 is SGHDT and CDR2 is YYEEEE. CDR3 length: 17 residues. DNA of the CDR3: TGTGCCAGCAGCTTGGGGTGGGGAGTGACAGAACAAGAGACCCAGTACTTC. This codes for CASSLGWGVTEQETQYF.